The clone carrying this TCR beta chain was observed a handful of times. Its antigen is not known. The data originate from a study of T cells after posttransplantation cyclophosphamide. Whole-study results and caveats: Donor CD8+ memory clones often dominated recipient blood repertoires at later times. TRB overlap between skin or GI tissue T cells and blood was limited. After PTCy, TRB diversity resembled that of CNI/methotrexate controls.

The related graft donor's blood sample was taken on the day of bone marrow donation. TCRdb keeps only in-frame clones here, not all; method: immunoSEQ multiplex PCR. Altogether tens of thousands of clones were found in the sample, and no singletons occur. Germline CDR1 is MNHEY and CDR2 is SMNVEV (reference sequence). The CDR3 is 13 amino acids. V was cut by 3 bases and J by 11 bases, with 15 bases left in between. This clonotype was sampled from a woman in her fifties or sixties in good health, CMV-negative, and a related stem cell transplant donor. V gene TRBV27 combines with J gene TRBJ2-3; D possibly corresponds to TRBD2 (5 bases). The sample consisted of PBMCs. CDR3 in amino acids: CASSLALGTVQYF. The CDR3 nucleotides read TGTGCCAGCAGTTTGGCACTAGGTACTGTGCAGTATTTT.